These 4 T cell receptor beta chains share one sample of origin, sequenced in a study of memory CD8 T cells in hepatitis C reinfection. Assay used: immunoSEQ multiplex PCR; TCRdb lists only in-frame clones, some missing. The data hold about 46,000 clones, with about 88% observed a single time. Time point here: late/post reinfection, 12 to 24 weeks after detection. TCR sequencing was done directly ex vivo on sorted cells, without expansion in vitro. The sequencing sample was made of naive CD8+ T cells sorted from blood. These receptors all stem from a man aged 18 to 35 with hepatitis C virus infection.

Worth noting for this clone: This specimen includes other DNA sequences encoding the same CDR3. This chain uses TRBV29-1 with TRBJ2-1; unclear D gene. CDR3 size: 14 residues. Germline V CDR1 and CDR2: SQVTM, ANQGSEA. Trimming took off 2 bases at V and 5 bases at J, with 13 bases between the two ends. The CDR3 sequence: CSVELRGHNNEQFF. The CDR3 coding sequence is TGCAGCGTTGAACTAAGAGGCCACAACAATGAGCAGTTCTTC.

The V call is TRBV7-9, the J call TRBJ2-5; 7 bases are a match to TRBD2. J lost 7 bases, V lost 1 base, and 15 bases had no gene match. CDR1 and CDR2 from the germline V gene are SEHNR and FQNEAQ (reference sequence). The CDR3 length is 17 residues. In nucleotides, the CDR3 is TGTGCCAGCAGCTTAGTCTCCCTAGCGGATGTTATGGGGACCCAGTACTTC. Its protein is CASSLVSLADVMGTQYF.

The genes are TRBV5-1 and TRBJ2-3; 13 nucleotides match TRBD2. The trim removed 4 bases at V and 4 bases at J, leaving 6 bases unmatched. Germline V gives CDR1 SGHRS, CDR2 YFSETQ. The CDR3 extends over 16 amino acids. CDR3 residues: CASSTPLAGGPDTQYF. In DNA, the CDR3 is TGCGCCAGCAGCACTCCACTAGCGGGAGGGCCAGATACGCAGTATTTT.

This clone was observed a handful of times. The sample contains more than one DNA sequence encoding this CDR3. The V gene is TRBV4-1, the J gene TRBJ1-6, with 7 bases matching TRBD1. Trimming at V came to 5 bases and at J to 11 bases, leaving 9 bases not matched to a gene. The CDR3 is made up of 14 amino acids. Germline CDR1 reads MGHRA; CDR2 reads YSYEKL. CDR3 loop: CASSYDDRVAPLHF. The CDR3 nucleotides are TGCGCCAGCAGCTACGACGACAGGGTTGCACCCCTCCACTTT.